Detailed here is one T cell receptor (beta chain). Methods used by the authors: Estimation of nucleated cell counts relied on the amplification of reference gene primers. Clones were read by immunoSEQ multiplex PCR, and TCRdb kept only the in-frame ones, dropping some. Clonal size and the V and J genes are those of that table, whereas D and trimming came from the DNA. Of 40,000 or so clones listed, about 85% were seen once; the top ten hold roughly 15%. The data were obtained in a study of blood T cell repertoires in COVID-19. Study information: Samples of COVID-19 (acute and convalescent) were obtained from the United States, Italy and Spain. T cells, B-cell-depleted T cells, or PBMCs supplied cDNA or gDNA.

Per the germline V gene, CDR1 is SGHRS and CDR2 is YFSETQ. V lost 4 bases to trimming and J lost 3 bases; unmatched junction nucleotides: 9. This CDR3 is built from 15 residues. J is TRBJ2-5 and V is TRBV5-1; 7 bases agree with TRBD1. The clonotype comes from a human donor in a cohort sampled during active COVID-19. The sample was peripheral blood. CDR3 protein: CASSTLGTAKETQYF. Here the CDR3 DNA reads TGCGCCAGCAGCACCCTCGGGACAGCTAAAGAGACCCAGTACTTC.